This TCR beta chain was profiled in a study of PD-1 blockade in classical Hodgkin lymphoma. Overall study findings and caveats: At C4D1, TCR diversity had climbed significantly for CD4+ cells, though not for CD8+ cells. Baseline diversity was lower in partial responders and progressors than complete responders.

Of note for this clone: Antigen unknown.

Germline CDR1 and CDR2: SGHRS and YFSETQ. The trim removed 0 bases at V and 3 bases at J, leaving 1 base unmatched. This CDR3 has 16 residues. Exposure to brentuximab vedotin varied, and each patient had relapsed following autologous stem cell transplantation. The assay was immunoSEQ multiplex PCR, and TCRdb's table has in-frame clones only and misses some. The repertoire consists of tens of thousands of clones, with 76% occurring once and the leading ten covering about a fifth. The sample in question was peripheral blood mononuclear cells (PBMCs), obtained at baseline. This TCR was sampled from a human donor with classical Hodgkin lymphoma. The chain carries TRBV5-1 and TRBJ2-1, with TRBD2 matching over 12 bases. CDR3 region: CASSLGTSGIYNEQFF. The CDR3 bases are TGCGCCAGCAGCTTGGGGACTAGCGGGATCTACAATGAGCAGTTCTTC.